These 30 T cell receptor beta chains were sequenced from one sample in a study of T-cell memory formation after mild COVID-19. TCRdb re-analysed the 5' RACE reads in MiXCR, keeping a single row per CDR3 protein. Here the sample spans around 430,000 distinct CDR3 sequences, 16% being singletons. The sample comprised PBMCs or a T cell subset sorted from them (not recorded which). The receptors come from a man between 18 and 29 years old who had mild COVID-19 (a few samples of this study predate the infection). Cell type and time point are not known.

This clonotype was counted a few times. The rearrangement joins TRBV7-6 to TRBJ2-3; D remains ambiguous. This CDR3 contains 16 residues. Deletions cut 5 bases from V and 1 base from J, with 16 bases between. Germline V gene data show CDR1 as SGHVS and CDR2 as FNYEAQ. In DNA form, the CDR3 reads TGTGCCAGCAGCCCAGGACGAGGCTCCGGCACAGATACGCAGTATTTT. Amino acids: CASSPGRGSGTDTQYF.

The rearrangement joins TRBV7-9 to TRBJ2-7; tentative D call: TRBD2 (5 bases). The V end was cut by 11 bases, the J end by 2 bases, with 10 bases between. Germline loops: CDR1 SEHNR, CDR2 FQNEAQ (reference sequence). The CDR3 is made up of 11 amino acids. The CDR3 coding sequence is TGTGCCGGCGGGCTAGCCTACGAGCAGTACGTC. Translation gives CAGGLAYEQYV.

This clonotype was recorded many times. The chain couples TRBV25-1 to TRBJ1-5; D is possibly TRBD1 (6 bases). There are 16 residues in the CDR3. V was clipped by 3 bases and J by 0 bases, with 12 bases between them. Germline values: CDR1 MGHDK, CDR2 SYGVNS. CDR3 DNA: TGTGCCAGCAGTGAGGACAGTGAGTATAGCAATCAGCCCCAGCATTTT. Translating gives CASSEDSEYSNQPQHF.

This clonotype was observed a few times. The chain recombines TRBV7-2 with TRBJ2-2; the match to TRBD2 covers 14 bases. This CDR3 has 17 residues. Germline trimming cut 5 bases from V and 3 bases from J; bases unmatched to any gene: 5. CDR1 and CDR2 from the germline V gene are SGHTA and FQGNSA. The CDR3 DNA reads as TGTGCCAGCAGCCCGGGACTAGCGGGGGCCTACACCGGGGAGCTGTTTTTT. Translated: CASSPGLAGAYTGELFF.

Ten or more counts support this clonotype. V gene TRBV28 combines with J gene TRBJ1-4; maybe TRBD1 (5 bases). Germline assignment: CDR1 MDHEN and CDR2 SYDVKM. V shed 6 bases and J shed 5 bases, with 10 bases lying between them. This CDR3 has 13 amino acids. CDR3 sequence (DNA): TGTGCCAGCAGCGATCGACAGAATGAAAAACTGTTTTTT. Translation gives CASSDRQNEKLFF.

This clonotype has a handful of counts. The chain recombines TRBV15 with TRBJ2-3; D call uncertain. Trimming stripped 4 bases from V and 6 bases from J, with 14 bases between. CDR3 size: 14 residues. Germline V gene lookup returns CDR1 LNHNV and CDR2 YYDKDF (reference sequence). The DNA of the CDR3 is TGTGCCACCAGCACCTCGGGCCCCCCGGATACGCAGTATTTT. It codes for CATSTSGPPDTQYF.

This clonotype occurred many times. The V call is TRBV5-1, the J call TRBJ2-2; TRBD1 might be the D (6 bases). Between the trimmed V and J ends, which lost 4 bases and 5 bases, there was a span of 18 bases. Per the germline V gene, CDR1 is SGHRS and CDR2 is YFSETQ. This CDR3 contains 16 residues. The CDR3 protein is CASSTRDTSNTGELFF. The CDR3 coding sequence is TGCGCCAGCAGCACCCGGGACACGAGCAATACCGGGGAGCTGTTTTTT. The variable domain in full, completed from reference TRBV5-1 and TRBJ2-2, reads KAGVTQTPRYLIKTRGQQVTLSCSPISGHRSVSWYQQTPGQGLQFLFEYFSETQRNKGNFPGRFSGRQFSNSRSEMNVSTLELGDSALYLCASSTRDTSNTGELFFGEGSRLTVL.

V is TRBV4-2 and J is TRBJ1-2, with D unclear. Germline V gene data show CDR1 as LGHNA and CDR2 as YNFKEQ. V lost 0 bases and J lost 4, with 12 bases in between. CDR3 length: 15 amino acids. CDR3 DNA sequence: TGTGCCAGCAGCCAAGAGGTTGAGGAAGGCTATGGCTACACCTTC. It encodes CASSQEVEEGYGYTF.

This clonotype was counted at least ten times. V usage is TRBV7-3 and J usage is TRBJ2-3; D could derive from TRBD1 or TRBD2 (5 bases each). The V gene's germline CDR1 is SGHTA and CDR2 FQGTGA. V lost 2 bases and J 2 bases, leaving 8 bases between the germline ends. The CDR3 has 14 amino acids. The CDR3 DNA follows: TGTGCCAGCAGCTTAGGGGACGACACAGATACGCAGTATTTT. It translates to CASSLGDDTDTQYF.

A few counts support this clonotype. The V gene is TRBV20-1, the J gene TRBJ1-1; 10 nucleotides match TRBD1. Germline-derived CDR1 and CDR2 are DFQATT and SNEGSKA (reference sequence). The CDR3 contains 15 residues. V shed 3 bases, J shed 4 bases, and the junction held 8 bases outside the gene matches. CDR3 sequence: CSARKRTGGPTEAFF. CDR3 DNA: TGCAGTGCTAGGAAGAGGACAGGGGGGCCCACTGAAGCTTTCTTT.

In its sample, this clonotype was seen a few times. The chain uses TRBV7-6 and TRBJ1-1; D call uncertain. V was clipped by 5 bases and J by 5 bases, with 12 bases between them. Germline V CDR1 and CDR2: SGHVS, FNYEAQ. The CDR3 sequence is 13 residues long. CDR3 in amino acids: CASSRTLGTEAFF. Written as DNA, the CDR3 is TGTGCCAGCAGCCGAACTTTAGGGACTGAAGCTTTCTTT.

The genes are TRBV7-9 and TRBJ1-3; the D is unclear. The CDR3 spans 12 residues. Germline CDR1 and CDR2: SEHNR and FQNEAQ (reference sequence). The V end was cut by 4 bases, the J end by 4 bases, with 5 bases between. The DNA for the CDR3 is TGTGCCAGCAGCTCCGGGGGAAACACCATATATTTT. As protein: CASSSGGNTIYF.

The gene calls are TRBV5-4 and TRBJ2-7; 7 bases match TRBD2. Germline V gives CDR1 SGHNT, CDR2 YYREEE (reference sequence). Trimming at V came to 1 base and at J to 10 bases, leaving 5 bases not matched to a gene. The CDR3 runs 12 residues. For the CDR3, the DNA is TGTGCCAGCAGCTTGTACAGCGGGGAACAGTACTTC. This translates into CASSLYSGEQYF. The full variable domain, its missing parts supplied by reference TRBV5-4 and TRBJ2-7, is ETGVTQSPTHLIKTRGQQVTLRCSSQSGHNTVSWYQQALGQGPQFIFQYYREEENGRGNFPPRFSGLQFPNYSSELNVNALELDDSALYLCASSLYSGEQYFGPGTRLTVT.

The chain carries TRBV7-2 and TRBJ1-2, with unresolved D. Trimming took 3 bases from V and 8 from J, leaving 31 bases between them. The germline CDR1 and CDR2 sequences are SGHTA and FQGNSA. The CDR3 totals 19 residues. The CDR3 protein is CASSFDLGRTPRPGRGYTF. As DNA, the CDR3 is TGTGCCAGCAGCTTCGATTTGGGGAGGACTCCAAGACCGGGTCGGGGCTACACCTTC.

The genes are TRBV9 and TRBJ2-7; D is unclear. The CDR3 extends over 9 amino acids. CDR1 SGDLS and CDR2 YYNGEE come from the germline V gene. Trimming took off 5 bases at V and 9 bases at J, with 6 bases between the two ends. The CDR3, as DNA: TGTGCCAGCAGGGGGTCGCAGTACGTC. Its translation: CASRGSQYV.

The chain's CDR3 is CASSPQDPGSNQPQHF. The CDR3 bases are TGTGCCAGCTCACCCCAGGACCCGGGTAGCAATCAGCCCCAGCATTTT. J is TRBJ1-5 and V is TRBV18; D is unclear. The germline V and J ends were trimmed by 3 bases and 0 bases, with 12 bases remaining between them. Germline values: CDR1 KGHSH, CDR2 LQKENI. The CDR3 loop spans 16 amino acids. The entire variable domain, with the rest obtained from reference TRBV18 and TRBJ1-5, is as follows: NAGVMQNPRHLVRRRGQEARLRCSPMKGHSHVYWYRQLPEEGLKFMVYLQKENIIDESGMPKERFSAEFPKEGPSILRIQQVVRGDSAAYFCASSPQDPGSNQPQHFGDGTRLSIL.

The table lists this clonotype with a few counts. This sequence joins TRBV6-5 and TRBJ2-3; no clear D gene. The V end lost 6 bases, the J end lost 2 bases, and 9 bases lay between the germline ends. The CDR3 has 13 amino acids. Germline V lookup: CDR1 MNHEY, CDR2 SVGAGI. Here the CDR3 DNA reads TGTGCCAGCAGGGGGATCTCCACAGATACGCAGTATTTT. It is translated as CASRGISTDTQYF.

The J gene is TRBJ1-5, the V gene TRBV28; TRBD1 might be the D (5 bases). The germline V and J ends were trimmed by 4 bases and 7 bases, with 8 bases remaining between them. Per germline, CDR1 MDHEN and CDR2 SYDVKM. The CDR3 is made up of 12 amino acids. CDR3 amino acids: CASSSRTQPQHF. The CDR3 DNA reads as TGTGCCAGCAGTTCTCGGACACAGCCCCAGCATTTT.

J is TRBJ2-7 and V is TRBV11-2; D might be TRBD2 (6 bases). Germline values: CDR1 SGHAT, CDR2 FQNNGV. V was shortened by 2 bases and J by 4 bases, with 12 bases between the two germline ends. This CDR3 is built from 14 residues. For the CDR3, the DNA is TGTGCCAGCAGCTTAACAGTTCGGGGGTACGAGCAGTACGTC. Translated, it gives CASSLTVRGYEQYV.

This clonotype was seen many times. The chain employs TRBV4-3 and TRBJ2-7, with 8 nucleotides matching TRBD1. Germline loops: CDR1 LGHNA, CDR2 YSLEER. Trimming at V came to 1 base and at J to 7 bases, leaving 6 bases not matched to a gene. This CDR3 is built from 14 residues. The DNA for the CDR3 is TGCGCCAGCAGCCAAGGGACAGGGTCCGGAGAGCAGTACTTC. This gives the protein CASSQGTGSGEQYF.

This chain joins TRBV5-5 and TRBJ2-1, with a weak D call TRBD2 (5 bases). The CDR3 loop spans 17 amino acids. Germline-derived CDR1 and CDR2 are SGHKS and YYEKEE (reference sequence). The V gene lost 0 bases and the J gene lost 0 bases, with 13 bases spanning the gap. The CDR3 spells CASSLDRGRVSYNEQFF. The CDR3 bases are TGTGCCAGCAGCTTGGACCGGGGTAGGGTCTCCTACAATGAGCAGTTCTTC.

The V and J genes are TRBV5-1 and TRBJ1-4, with TRBD1 matching 9 bases. This CDR3 has 15 residues. The ends lost 4 bases at V and 7 bases at J; junction bases unmatched: 8. CDR1 and CDR2 from the germline V gene are SGHRS and YFSETQ. The DNA for the CDR3 is TGCGCCAGCAGCACGGGACAGGGAGTTAGTGAAAAACTGTTTTTT. It yields the protein CASSTGQGVSEKLFF. The complete variable domain, with remaining parts taken from reference TRBV5-1 and TRBJ1-4, reads KAGVTQTPRYLIKTRGQQVTLSCSPISGHRSVSWYQQTPGQGLQFLFEYFSETQRNKGNFPGRFSGRQFSNSRSEMNVSTLELGDSALYLCASSTGQGVSEKLFFGSGTQLSVL.

This clonotype showed up many times. The V gene is TRBV20-1, the J gene TRBJ1-1; D gene unclear. CDR3 length equals 13 residues. V gave up 3 bases and J gave up 1 base, with 9 bases separating them. Per germline, CDR1 DFQATT and CDR2 SNEGSKA (reference sequence). The CDR3 coding sequence is TGCAGTGCTAGGGATAGTCGGAACACTGAAGCTTTCTTT. It is translated as CSARDSRNTEAFF.

The sample holds a few counts of this clonotype. Here the CDR3 DNA reads TGTGCCAGCAGTTTAAAGGACAGTCCCTATGGCTACACCTTC. It translates to CASSLKDSPYGYTF. The chain has TRBV6-5 and TRBJ1-2, with a tentative D call TRBD1 (6 bases). The CDR3 has 14 amino acids. Germline CDR1 MNHEY, CDR2 SVGAGI. V was pared by 4 bases and J by 4 bases, with 13 bases between.

V is TRBV24-1 and J is TRBJ2-2, with TRBD1 matching 9 bases. This CDR3 spans 16 amino acids. CDR1 and CDR2 (germline): KGHDR, SFDVKD. V gave up 4 bases and J gave up 4 bases; unmatched junction bases: 6. The CDR3 nucleotides read TGTGCCACCAGTGAAACCGGGACAGGGCGCACCGGGGAGCTGTTTTTT. This codes for CATSETGTGRTGELFF.

This clonotype was seen a few times. V is TRBV20-1 and J is TRBJ2-3; possibly TRBD1 for D (6 bases). This CDR3 region has 13 residues. CDR1 is DFQATT and CDR2 is SNEGSKA in the germline V gene (reference sequence). The V gene lost 6 bases and the J gene lost 5 bases, with 15 bases spanning the gap. CDR3 loop: CSAGPEGVDTQYF. The CDR3 DNA reads as TGCAGTGCGGGGCCCGAGGGGGTAGATACGCAGTATTTT.

Only a few counts were recorded for this clonotype. The V call is TRBV5-6, the J call TRBJ1-4, with 7 bases matching TRBD1. The CDR3 length is 18 residues. V was clipped by 3 bases and J by 0 bases; unmatched bases: 11. Germline V CDR1 and CDR2: SGHDT, YYEEEE. CDR3 protein: CASSWGTADPTTNEKLFF. The CDR3 DNA reads as TGTGCCAGCAGCTGGGGGACAGCCGACCCCACAACTAATGAAAAACTGTTTTTT.

This clonotype was seen more than once but under ten times. The genes are TRBV20-1 and TRBJ1-4; D remains unclear. The CDR3 has 12 amino acids. Trimming removed 3 bases at V and 8 bases at J, with 10 bases between. Germline CDR1 is DFQATT and CDR2 is SNEGSKA (reference sequence). CDR3 amino acids: CSARDGFEKLFF. The CDR3 coding sequence is TGCAGTGCTAGGGATGGATTCGAAAAACTGTTTTTT.

The table lists this clonotype with a few counts. The chain has TRBV5-1 and TRBJ2-1; a possible D gene is TRBD1 (5 bases). The CDR3 extends over 13 amino acids. The germline V gene encodes CDR1 SGHRS and CDR2 YFSETQ. V was shortened by 0 bases and J by 9 bases, with 10 bases between the two germline ends. CDR3 bases: TGCGCCAGCAGCTTGGTTGGGGCCCTTGAGCAGTTCTTC. It encodes CASSLVGALEQFF.

This clonotype has at least ten counts. The V gene is TRBV5-1, the J gene TRBJ2-1, with TRBD2 matching 10 bases. This CDR3 is built from 15 residues. Germline V CDR1 and CDR2: SGHRS, YFSETQ. V was clipped by 5 bases and J by 7 bases; unmatched bases: 9. This CDR3 is CASRLAGGPENEQFF. CDR3 sequence (DNA): TGCGCCAGCAGATTAGCGGGGGGACCTGAGAATGAGCAGTTCTTC.